Listed below are T cell receptor beta chains from one sample, sequenced in a study of cytomegalovirus exposure and HLA in healthy donors. The protocol was immunoSEQ multiplex PCR, while the TCRdb copy is restricted to in-frame clones and leaves out a portion. Of approximately 170,000 clones in the sample, roughly 79% were seen once. The sequencing sample was made of PBMCs. The receptors stem from a male donor in good health and CMV-seropositive. CDR3s include the opening cysteine and the closing phenylalanine or tryptophan. D genes are given only for firm matches. Not all rows give a size; the values are once, few, many and, for expanded clones, a class.

clone_size,v_call,j_call,d_call,cdr3_nt,cdr3_aa
NA,TRBV7-2,TRBJ1-2,TRBD1,TGTGCCAGCAGCCCCGGCGGGTCCGCAGGGGGATATGGCTACACCTTC,CASSPGGSAGGYGYTF
once,TRBV10-3,TRBJ1-1,NA,TGTGCCATCAGTGAGTCTAACAGCATAACTGAAGCTTTCTTT,CAISESNSITEAFF
NA,TRBV7-6,TRBJ2-3,NA,TGTGCCAGCAGCTTAGGTAGCGGACCAGGCACAGATACGCAGTATTTT,CASSLGSGPGTDTQYF
NA,TRBV9,TRBJ2-3,NA,TGTGCCAGCAGCCCCCGGGGAGACTACATAAGCGCAGATACGCAGTATTTT,CASSPRGDYISADTQYF
NA,TRBV4-1,TRBJ1-2,NA,TGCGCCAGCAGCCAGACCCCCCCGGGGGGCCGTGAGGGCTACACCTTC,CASSQTPPGGREGYTF
NA,TRBV6-5,TRBJ1-2,TRBD1,TGTGCCAGCAGTTACCTGACAGGGAATGCTAACTATGGCTACACCTTC,CASSYLTGNANYGYTF
NA,TRBV27,TRBJ1-2,TRBD1,TGTGCCAGCAGTAGGACAGGGGATGGCTACACCTTC,CASSRTGDGYTF
NA,TRBV6-1,TRBJ1-1,NA,TGTGCCAGCAGCTTCTCTACGAACACTGAAGCTTTCTTT,CASSFSTNTEAFF
NA,TRBV11-2,TRBJ1-1,NA,TGTGCCAGCAGCTCGAGTGGTGAGAACACTGAAGCTTTCTTT,CASSSSGENTEAFF
NA,TRBV14,TRBJ2-1,NA,TGTGCCAGCAGCCAATATCGGACTCTTGGTGAGCAGTTCTTC,CASSQYRTLGEQFF
NA,TRBV12-5,TRBJ2-3,TRBD2,TGTGCTAGTGGCTCCAATAGCGGGTCCACAGATACGCAGTATTTT,CASGSNSGSTDTQYF
NA,TRBV7-3,TRBJ2-3,NA,TGTGCCAGCAGCTTTGGCGGGGCTAGCACAGATACGCAGTATTTT,CASSFGGASTDTQYF
NA,TRBV27,TRBJ1-2,TRBD1,TGTGCCAGCGGGCTGACAGGGGGAGAGGATGGCTACACCTTC,CASGLTGGEDGYTF
NA,TRBV7-9,TRBJ1-4,TRBD1,TGTGCCAGCAGCACACAGGGGGCTCAGGTGAAACTGTTTTTT,CASSTQGAQVKLFF